Reported below is one T cell receptor beta chain. This sample is part of a study of blood T cell repertoires in COVID-19. In the study overall: The United States, Italy and Spain supplied acute and convalescent COVID-19 samples. The analysed material was cDNA or gDNA that came from T cells, B-cell-depleted T cells, or PBMCs.

How the authors handled the data: Reference gene primer amplification yielded estimated nucleated cell counts. TCRdb's copy holds only in-frame clones and misses some; the assay was immunoSEQ multiplex PCR. V, J and clone size were drawn from that table, and D and trimming were deduced from the DNA. This table has about 240,000 clones, approximately 88% appearing once. This CDR3 comprises 14 residues. CDR1 and CDR2 (germline): SGHTA, FQGNSA. V lost 4 bases to trimming and J lost 4 bases; unmatched junction nucleotides: 5. Membership in each cohort depended on participant-reported clinical history. What was sequenced was PBMCs or T cells enriched from blood (not recorded which). The source is a woman aged 30 to 39 with acute COVID-19. V and J are TRBV7-2 and TRBJ1-1, with 8 bases fitting TRBD1. CDR3 nucleotide sequence: TGTGCCAGCAGCTCACAGGGGGGGGCCACTGAAGCTTTCTTT. Its protein product is CASSSQGGATEAFF.